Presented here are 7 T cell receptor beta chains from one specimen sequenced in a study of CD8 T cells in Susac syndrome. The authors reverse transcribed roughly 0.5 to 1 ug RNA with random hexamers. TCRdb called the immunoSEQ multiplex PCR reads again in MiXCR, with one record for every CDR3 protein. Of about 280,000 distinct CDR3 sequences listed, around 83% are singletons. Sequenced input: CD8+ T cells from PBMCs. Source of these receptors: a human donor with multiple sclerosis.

CDR3 DNA: TGTGCCAGCAGTTTACGCGGGAGTGGGAATGAGCAGTTCTTC. This translates into CASSLRGSGNEQFF. This chain joins TRBV12-3 or TRBV12-4 and TRBJ2-1; 7 bases are a match to TRBD2. V dropped 2 bases and J dropped 7; count of bases not matched to a gene: 5. The CDR3 contains 14 residues.

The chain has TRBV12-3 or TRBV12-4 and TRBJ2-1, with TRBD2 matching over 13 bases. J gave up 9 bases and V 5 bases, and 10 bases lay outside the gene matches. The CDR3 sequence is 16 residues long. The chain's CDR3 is CASSPVGLAGISEQFF. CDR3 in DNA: TGTGCCAGCAGTCCCGTGGGACTAGCGGGAATCAGTGAGCAGTTCTTC.

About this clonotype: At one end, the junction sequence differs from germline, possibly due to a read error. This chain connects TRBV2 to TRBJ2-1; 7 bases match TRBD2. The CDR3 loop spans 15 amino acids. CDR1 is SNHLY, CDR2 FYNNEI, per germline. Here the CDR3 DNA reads TGTGCCAGCACTGAAGCGGGGAGCTCCTACAATGAGCAGTTCTTC. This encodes CASTEAGSSYNEQFF.

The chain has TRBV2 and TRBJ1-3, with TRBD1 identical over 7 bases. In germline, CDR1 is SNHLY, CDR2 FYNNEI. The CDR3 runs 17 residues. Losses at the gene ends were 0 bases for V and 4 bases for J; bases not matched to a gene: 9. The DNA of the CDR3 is TGTGCCAGCAGTGAAGCCATAGGGACAGCAGCAGGAAACACCATATATTTT. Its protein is CASSEAIGTAAGNTIYF.

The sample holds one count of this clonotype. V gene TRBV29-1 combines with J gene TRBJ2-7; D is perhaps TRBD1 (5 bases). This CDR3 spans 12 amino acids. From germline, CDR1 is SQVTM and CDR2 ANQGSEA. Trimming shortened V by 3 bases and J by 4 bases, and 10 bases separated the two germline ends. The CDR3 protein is CSVEGRDYEQYF. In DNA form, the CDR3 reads TGCAGCGTTGAGGGCAGGGATTACGAGCAGTACTTC.

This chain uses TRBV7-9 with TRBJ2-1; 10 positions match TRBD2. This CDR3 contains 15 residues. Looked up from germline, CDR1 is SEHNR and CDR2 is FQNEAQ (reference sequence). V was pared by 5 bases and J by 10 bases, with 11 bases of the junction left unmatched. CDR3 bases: TGTGCCAGCAGCGACAGCGGGAGGGCTCGGGGGGAGCAGTTCTTC. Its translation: CASSDSGRARGEQFF.

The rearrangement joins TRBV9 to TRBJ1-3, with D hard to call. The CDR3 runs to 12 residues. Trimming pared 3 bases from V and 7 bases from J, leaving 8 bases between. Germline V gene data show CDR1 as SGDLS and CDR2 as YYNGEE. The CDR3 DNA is TGTGCCAGCAGCGGCACATCGAACACCATATATTTT. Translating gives CASSGTSNTIYF.